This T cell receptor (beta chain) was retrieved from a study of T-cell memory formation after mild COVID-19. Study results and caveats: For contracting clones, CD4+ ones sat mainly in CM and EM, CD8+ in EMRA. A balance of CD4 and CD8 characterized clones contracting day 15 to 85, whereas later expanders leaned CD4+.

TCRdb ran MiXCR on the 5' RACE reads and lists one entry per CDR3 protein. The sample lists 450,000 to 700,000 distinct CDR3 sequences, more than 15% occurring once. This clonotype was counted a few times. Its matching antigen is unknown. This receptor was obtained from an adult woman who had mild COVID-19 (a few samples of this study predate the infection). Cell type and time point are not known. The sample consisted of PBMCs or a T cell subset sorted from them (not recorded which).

In DNA form, the CDR3 reads TGCAGTGCTAGACAGGGCAGAAGCACAGATACGCAGTATTTT. Its translation is CSARQGRSTDTQYF. The chain couples TRBV20-1 to TRBJ2-3, with D possibly matching TRBD1 (5 bases). The CDR3 loop spans 14 amino acids. The germline CDR1 and CDR2 sequences are DFQATT and SNEGSKA (reference sequence). V lost 2 bases to trimming and J lost 0 bases, with 9 bases between them.